These 22 T cell receptor beta chains share one sample of origin, sequenced in a study of T cells in Graves' hyperthyroidism and ophthalmopathy. RNA transcripts provided the source from which TCR beta CDR3 regions were amplified. The HTBI primer set drove a first-round RT-PCR of the TCR CDR3. TCRdb ran MiXCR on the multiplex PCR reads and lists one entry per CDR3 protein. The sample includes some 530,000 distinct CDR3 sequences, about 20% of them seen just once. Sequences were obtained from blood. The receptors originated from a woman in her seventies with Graves' ophthalmopathy.

This clonotype occurred a few times. This chain links TRBV12-3 or TRBV12-4 with TRBJ2-5; 8 bases align to TRBD2. This CDR3 contains 16 residues. V lost 5 bases to trimming and J lost 2 bases; unmatched junction nucleotides: 10. The CDR3 DNA reads as TGTGCCAGCAGTGCCCGGGGTAGCGGGACACAAGAGACCCAGTACTTC. This codes for CASSARGSGTQETQYF.

The J gene is TRBJ2-2, the V gene TRBV7-2, with D maybe TRBD2 (5 bases). CDR3 length equals 14 residues. In germline, CDR1 is SGHTA, CDR2 FQGNSA. The germline V and J ends were trimmed by 3 bases and 4 bases, with 9 bases remaining between them. The CDR3 DNA reads TGTGCCAGCAGCTTTAGGAGGTTCACCGGGGAGCTGTTTTTT. As protein: CASSFRRFTGELFF.

This chain links TRBV30 with TRBJ2-4; the match to TRBD1 covers 9 bases. The CDR3 consists of 15 residues. Germline V gene sequence: CDR1 GTSNPN, CDR2 SVGIG (reference sequence). V lost 2 bases, J lost 10 bases, and 12 bases stayed unmatched. The CDR3 sequence: CAWSLVGTGFTIQYF. Here the CDR3 DNA reads TGTGCCTGGAGTTTGGTCGGGACAGGGTTTACTATTCAGTACTTC.

This clonotype has just a few counts. The DNA is left out, because the CDR3 cannot be placed on it with certainty; the CDR3 is given as TCRdb lists it. The V and J genes are TRBV6-1 and TRBJ2-1; TRBD1 is the table's D call, not checked against the DNA. The CDR3 length is 14 residues, termini included. Per germline, CDR1 MNHNS and CDR2 SASEGT. CDR3 residues: CASVPPGTYNEQFF.

The rearrangement links TRBV19 to TRBJ2-1; 11 positions agree with TRBD2. Germline V gene sequence: CDR1 LNHDA, CDR2 SQIVND (reference sequence). The CDR3 covers 14 residues. Trimming cost V 4 bases and J 7 bases; bases outside gene matches: 3. The CDR3 sequence is CASSKLAGANEQFF. Written as DNA, the CDR3 is TGTGCCAGTAGTAAACTAGCGGGAGCGAATGAGCAGTTCTTC.

This clonotype was counted only a few times. The chain has TRBV7-2 and TRBJ1-1, with D uncertain. Germline CDR1 SGHTA, CDR2 FQGNSA. V lost 5 bases and J lost 11, with 15 bases in between. CDR3 length: 12 amino acids. CDR3 region: CASSRGEVWAFF. The CDR3 DNA reads as TGTGCCAGCAGCCGGGGAGAGGTGTGGGCTTTCTTT.

This clonotype was counted at least ten times. The gene calls are TRBV12-3 or TRBV12-4 and TRBJ1-5; 12 bases agree with TRBD1. This CDR3 has 17 residues. J gave up 6 bases and V 1 base, and 7 bases lay outside the gene matches. CDR3 amino acids: CASSLDLGTGGRQPQHF. CDR3 in DNA: TGTGCCAGCAGTTTAGACCTAGGGACAGGGGGCCGTCAGCCCCAGCATTTT.

In its sample, this clonotype was seen a few times. V and J are TRBV6-2 or TRBV6-3 and TRBJ1-6; no reliable D call. Trimming shortened V by 4 bases and J by 0 bases, and 7 bases separated the two germline ends. Per germline, CDR1 MNHEY and CDR2 SVGEGT. This CDR3 contains 15 residues. The DNA for the CDR3 is TGTGCCAGCAGTTTCTGGAGCTCCTATAATTCACCCCTCCACTTT. It codes for CASSFWSSYNSPLHF.

This chain joins TRBV5-5 and TRBJ2-7; D is perhaps TRBD1 (6 bases). CDR1 is SGHKS, CDR2 YYEKEE, per germline (reference sequence). The CDR3 covers 15 residues. Trimming left V 0 bases short and J 3 bases short, with 13 bases between. CDR3 in amino acids: CASSLEGVVSYEQYF. The CDR3 coding sequence is TGTGCCAGCAGCTTGGAGGGGGTGGTAAGCTACGAGCAGTACTTC.

This clonotype was observed at least ten times. The rearrangement uses TRBV28 and TRBJ2-3; D may be TRBD2 (7 bases). Between the trimmed V and J ends, which lost 6 bases and 3 bases, there was a span of 16 bases. Germline V lookup: CDR1 MDHEN, CDR2 SYDVKM. CDR3 size: 15 residues. This CDR3 is CASRAIGGGTDTQYF. The CDR3 DNA follows: TGTGCCAGCAGGGCTATAGGGGGGGGTACAGATACGCAGTATTTT.

This chain connects TRBV30 to TRBJ2-3, with D possibly being TRBD1 or TRBD2 (5 bases each). The CDR3 runs to 14 residues. Germline assignment: CDR1 GTSNPN and CDR2 SVGIG (reference sequence). V was trimmed by 0 bases and J by 2 bases, leaving 9 bases between them. CDR3 bases: TGTGCCTGGAGTGTACACGGGGCCACAGATACGCAGTATTTT. This codes for CAWSVHGATDTQYF.

The J gene is TRBJ2-1, the V gene TRBV7-2; 7 bases map to TRBD2. CDR1 and CDR2 from the germline V gene are SGHTA and FQGNSA. V shed 0 bases, J shed 3 bases, and the junction held 2 bases outside the gene matches. CDR3 length equals 15 residues. The CDR3 DNA follows: TGTGCCAGCAGCTTAGCGCGGGACTACTACAATGAGCAGTTCTTC. It is translated as CASSLARDYYNEQFF.

In its sample, this clonotype was seen a few times. V is TRBV14 and J is TRBJ2-7; 8 nucleotides align to TRBD2. CDR3 length: 17 amino acids. The germline gives CDR1 SGHDN, CDR2 FVKESK. With V trimmed by 2 bases and J by 2 bases, 11 bases remained unmatched. The CDR3 loop is CASSQSGGGVQTYEQYF. CDR3 coding DNA: TGTGCCAGCAGCCAATCCGGGGGGGGAGTTCAAACCTACGAGCAGTACTTC.

The sample holds a few counts of this clonotype. J is TRBJ2-1 and V is TRBV18; a possible D gene is TRBD1 (5 bases). Per germline, CDR1 KGHSH and CDR2 LQKENI. Trimming shortened V by 2 bases and J by 7 bases, and 18 bases separated the two germline ends. The CDR3 extends over 16 amino acids. The CDR3 sequence is CASSPKDKTLGNEQFF. The DNA of the CDR3 is TGTGCCAGCTCACCAAAGGACAAGACCCTCGGGAATGAGCAGTTCTTC.

This clonotype showed up many times. The chain employs TRBV12-3 or TRBV12-4 and TRBJ2-7; TRBD2 matches 13 bases. The CDR3 covers 16 residues. Losses at the gene ends were 8 bases for V and 0 bases for J; bases not matched to a gene: 7. The CDR3: CASESGLAGPSYEQYF. CDR3 DNA sequence: TGTGCCAGCGAGTCGGGACTAGCGGGACCCTCCTACGAGCAGTACTTC.

This clonotype has a handful of counts. The chain combines TRBV6-1 with TRBJ2-1, with TRBD2 identical over 15 bases. This CDR3 spans 16 amino acids. V was pared by 6 bases and J by 14 bases, with 14 bases of the junction left unmatched. Germline CDR1 is MNHNS and CDR2 is SASEGT. The CDR3 nucleotides are TGTGCCAGCAGGCCAGGACTAGCGGGAGGGCCAGGGCTCAAGTTCTTC. This encodes CASRPGLAGGPGLKFF.

The J gene is TRBJ1-2, the V gene TRBV10-3, with a possible D match to TRBD1 (6 bases). Germline CDR1 and CDR2: ENHRY and SYGVKD. This CDR3 is 12 amino acids long. V was pared by 7 bases and J by 2 bases, with 8 bases between. The CDR3 nucleotides read TGTGCCATCAAGGGGGACAACTATGGCTACACCTTC. Amino acids: CAIKGDNYGYTF.

The chain is built from TRBV6-6 and TRBJ2-3, with 11 bases identical to TRBD2. J gave up 6 bases and V 0 bases, and 5 bases lay outside the gene matches. The CDR3 runs 16 residues. CDR1 is MNHNY, CDR2 SVGAGI, per germline (reference sequence). CDR3 region: CASSYSFTSGSDTQYF. Here the CDR3 DNA reads TGTGCCAGCAGTTACTCGTTTACTAGCGGGAGTGATACGCAGTATTTT.

The J gene is TRBJ2-7, the V gene TRBV3-1; D is perhaps TRBD2 (5 bases). V shed 0 bases and J shed 0 bases, with 9 bases lying between them. The CDR3 spans 15 residues. Germline V gives CDR1 LGHDT, CDR2 YNNKEL (reference sequence). The CDR3 nucleotides read TGTGCCAGCAGCCAAGAAAGCGGACCCTCCTACGAGCAGTACTTC. Translating it yields CASSQESGPSYEQYF.

This clonotype was found many times. The chain uses TRBV12-3 or TRBV12-4 and TRBJ2-7, with 7 positions matching TRBD2. CDR3 length: 13 residues. J lost 6 bases, V lost 0 bases, and 2 bases had no gene match. CDR3 amino acids: CASSLAWGGEQYF. The DNA of the CDR3 is TGTGCCAGCAGTTTAGCGTGGGGGGGCGAGCAGTACTTC.

The chain carries TRBV12-3 or TRBV12-4 and TRBJ1-6; D uncertain. With 4 bases removed from V and 5 bases from J, the gap between germline ends came to 9 bases. This CDR3 has 14 residues. CDR3 DNA: TGTGCCAGCAGTTGGAAAAACGATAATTCACCCCTCCACTTT. Its protein product is CASSWKNDNSPLHF.

This clonotype was counted only a few times. The genes are TRBV10-3 and TRBJ2-1, with 10 bases identical to TRBD2. Germline CDR1 and CDR2: ENHRY and SYGVKD. The CDR3 consists of 13 residues. The junction had 7 bases not matched to a gene; V was cut back by 10 bases and J by 7 bases. The CDR3 region has the DNA TGTGCCACCTCAGCGGGAGGGCCGAATGAGCAGTTCTTC. Translated, it gives CATSAGGPNEQFF.